These 23 T cell receptor beta chains came from one sample sequenced in a study of CD8 T cells in ankylosing spondylitis. TCRdb called the 5' RACE reads again in MiXCR, with one record for every CDR3 protein. Here the sample spans some 240,000 distinct CDR3 sequences, about 9.1% being singletons. Material: blood, either unsorted or a sorted T cell fraction (not recorded which). Receptors originate from a male donor with ankylosing spondylitis or in good health (not recorded which).

This clonotype was recorded many times. Written as DNA, the CDR3 is TGCAGTGCTCAGAGCGGTGGGACCGGGGAGCTGTTTTTT. Its translation: CSAQSGGTGELFF. The chain combines TRBV20-1 with TRBJ2-2; tentatively, D is TRBD2 (5 bases). Trimming pared 5 bases from V and 5 bases from J, leaving 12 bases between. CDR3 length: 13 amino acids. Germline loops: CDR1 DFQATT, CDR2 SNEGSKA (reference sequence).

This clonotype has a count of ten or more. The chain uses TRBV5-1 and TRBJ2-2, with D unclear. Germline CDR1 and CDR2: SGHRS and YFSETQ. Trimming cost V 0 bases and J 0 bases, with 6 bases left between them. This CDR3 has 15 residues. CDR3 region: CASSLETPNTGELFF. CDR3 nucleotides: TGCGCCAGCAGCTTGGAGACACCGAACACCGGGGAGCTGTTTTTT.

This clonotype was observed a few times. This chain links TRBV30 with TRBJ2-7; D remains ambiguous. Trimming left V 0 bases short and J 3 bases short, with 9 bases between. The CDR3 has 13 amino acids. CDR1 is GTSNPN and CDR2 is SVGIG in the germline V gene (reference sequence). The CDR3 loop reads CAWSVGLYYEQYF. The CDR3 nucleotides are TGTGCCTGGAGTGTCGGCCTATACTACGAGCAGTACTTC.

This clonotype was seen at least ten times. The chain uses TRBV12-3 or TRBV12-4 and TRBJ1-1; D might be TRBD1 (6 bases). V was shortened by 6 bases and J by 8 bases, with 13 bases between the two germline ends. The CDR3 length is 12 residues. CDR3 sequence reads: CASSPAGTEAFF. The CDR3 DNA follows: TGTGCCAGCAGCCCTGCCGGGACAGAAGCTTTCTTT.

This clonotype was observed many times. At one of its ends the junction is not consistent with the germline gene, which may arise from a read error. V usage is TRBV12-3 or TRBV12-4 and J usage is TRBJ2-1; D gene uncertain. The CDR3 consists of 15 residues. CDR3 protein: CASSLALLSYNEQFF. The CDR3 region has the DNA TGTGCCAGCAGCTTAGCCCTTCTATCCTACAATGAGCAGTTCTTC.

This clonotype was counted at least ten times. This chain joins TRBV6-5 and TRBJ2-2; 12 bases match TRBD2. The CDR3 sequence is 17 residues long. CDR1 is MNHEY and CDR2 is SVGAGI in the germline V gene. J gave up 4 bases and V 5 bases, and 8 bases lay outside the gene matches. In DNA, the CDR3 is TGTGCCAGCAGTCACACAGGACTAGCGGGAATCACCGGGGAGCTGTTTTTT. This translates into CASSHTGLAGITGELFF.

The chain uses TRBV29-1 and TRBJ2-1; TRBD2 aligns across 7 bases. CDR1 SQVTM and CDR2 ANQGSEA come from the germline V gene. The CDR3 is 14 residues long. With 1 base clipped from V and 3 bases from J, the junction kept 3 bases outside the gene matches. For the CDR3, the DNA is TGCAGCGTTGAAGCCGGGACTAACTACAATGAGCAGTTCTTC. It is translated as CSVEAGTNYNEQFF.

The V call is TRBV7-2, the J call TRBJ2-7; 12 bases map to TRBD2. Trimming removed 1 base from V and 11 bases from J; junction bases left unmatched: 15. The CDR3 consists of 17 residues. Germline CDR1 is SGHTA and CDR2 is FQGNSA. The CDR3 loop reads CASSLVPLAGGIPRKYF. CDR3 nucleotide sequence: TGTGCCAGCAGCTTAGTTCCACTAGCGGGAGGAATCCCCAGGAAGTACTTC.

This clonotype has a count of ten or more. V gene TRBV19 combines with J gene TRBJ1-4; TRBD1 matches 12 bases. Germline loops: CDR1 LNHDA, CDR2 SQIVND (reference sequence). J lost 5 bases, V lost 4 bases, and 11 bases had no gene match. The CDR3 covers 18 residues. In nucleotides, the CDR3 is TGTGCCAGTAGTACGCCCGGGACAGGGGGCAAGAGGAATGAAAAACTGTTTTTT. Translation gives CASSTPGTGGKRNEKLFF.

This clonotype was detected ten times or more. J is TRBJ2-3 and V is TRBV6-5; D gene ambiguous. The CDR3 spans 11 residues. V dropped 7 bases and J dropped 4 bases, with 6 bases sitting between them. CDR1 and CDR2 (germline): MNHEY, SVGAGI. The CDR3 DNA is TGTGCCAGCATCAGCGCAGATACGCAGTATTTT. Translated: CASISADTQYF.

This clonotype was counted many times. The chain uses TRBV5-6 and TRBJ2-7; no reliable D call. Germline values: CDR1 SGHDT, CDR2 YYEEEE. Trimming pared 0 bases from V and 3 bases from J, leaving 16 bases between. The CDR3 has 16 residues. The CDR3 region has the DNA TGTGCCAGCAGCTTGGCCCCTGCAGGTACGGGCTACGAGCAGTACTTC. The encoded protein is CASSLAPAGTGYEQYF. Based on the CDR3 plus reference TRBV5-6 and TRBJ2-7, the full variable domain is DAGVTQSPTHLIKTRGQQVTLRCSPKSGHDTVSWYQQALGQGPQFIFQYYEEEERQRGNFPDRFSGHQFPNYSSELNVNALLLGDSALYLCASSLAPAGTGYEQYFGPGTRLTVT.

This clonotype has ten or more counts. The chain uses TRBV5-1 and TRBJ1-3; 7 bases fit TRBD1. V lost 1 base to trimming and J lost 0 bases; unmatched junction nucleotides: 4. The CDR3 is 16 residues long. Germline lookup yields CDR1 SGHRS and CDR2 YFSETQ. The CDR3 spells CASSLNDRVSGNTIYF. The CDR3 DNA follows: TGCGCCAGCAGCTTGAATGACAGGGTCTCTGGAAACACCATATATTTT. Complete variable domain (other parts from reference TRBV5-1 and TRBJ1-3): KAGVTQTPRYLIKTRGQQVTLSCSPISGHRSVSWYQQTPGQGLQFLFEYFSETQRNKGNFPGRFSGRQFSNSRSEMNVSTLELGDSALYLCASSLNDRVSGNTIYFGEGSWLTVV.

In DNA, the CDR3 is TGCGCCAGCAGCTTGACGCAGGACTTCTATGGCTACACCTTC. Translating it yields CASSLTQDFYGYTF. The chain recombines TRBV5-1 with TRBJ1-2; D gene unclear. Germline-derived CDR1 and CDR2 are SGHRS and YFSETQ. The V gene lost 1 base and the J gene lost 4 bases, with 11 bases spanning the gap. The CDR3 has 14 amino acids.

This clonotype was seen many times. The gene calls are TRBV6-1 and TRBJ2-2, with TRBD2 identical over 9 bases. Per the germline V gene, CDR1 is MNHNS and CDR2 is SASEGT. This CDR3 spans 16 amino acids. With 8 bases clipped from V and 6 bases from J, the junction kept 13 bases outside the gene matches. The CDR3 spells CASLAGSSGSAGELFF. The CDR3 DNA reads as TGTGCCAGCCTCGCGGGGAGTAGCGGGAGTGCCGGGGAGCTGTTTTTT.

Regarding this clonotype: A much larger clone differs from this one at a single base, so this may be a read error. Lacking the conserved final phenylalanine or tryptophan, this CDR3 likely reflects a read error. The chain combines TRBV20-1 with TRBJ2-7; 7 bases map to TRBD2. CDR1 is DFQATT, CDR2 SNEGSKA, per germline (reference sequence). This CDR3 has 15 residues. The trim removed 3 bases at V and 2 bases at J, leaving 10 bases unmatched. The CDR3 region has the DNA TGCAGTGCTAGGCCACAGGCGGGGGAACCCTACGAGCAGTACTCC. This sequence encodes CSARPQAGEPYEQYS.

This clonotype was detected ten times or more. J is TRBJ1-6 and V is TRBV20-1, with D unclear. This CDR3 has 15 residues. The germline V gene has CDR1 DFQATT and CDR2 SNEGSKA (reference sequence). V shed 5 bases and J shed 6 bases, with 17 bases lying between them. CDR3 sequence reads: CSALLSGPRNSPLHF. In nucleotides, the CDR3 is TGCAGTGCTCTACTCTCCGGGCCGCGTAATTCACCCCTCCACTTT.

This clonotype was detected many times. The chain carries TRBV30 and TRBJ2-7; D remains ambiguous. V lost 4 bases and J 6 bases, leaving 19 bases between the germline ends. The CDR3 has 14 amino acids. Per germline, CDR1 GTSNPN and CDR2 SVGIG (reference sequence). CDR3 DNA sequence: TGTGCCTGGACGAACGACCCCTTGTCGGTCGAGCAGTACTTC. This codes for CAWTNDPLSVEQYF.

This clonotype was detected many times. The V gene is TRBV5-1, the J gene TRBJ2-1; TRBD1 or TRBD2 may be the D gene (5 bases each). CDR1 is SGHRS and CDR2 is YFSETQ in the germline V gene. The V gene lost 5 bases and the J gene lost 10 bases, with 28 bases spanning the gap. The CDR3 has 17 residues. DNA for the CDR3: TGCGCCAGCAGATTCCCGTACCGGGGCCAATCCCGGGCGGAGCAGTTCTTC. The encoded protein is CASRFPYRGQSRAEQFF. Filled out from reference TRBV5-1 and TRBJ2-1, the complete variable domain reads KAGVTQTPRYLIKTRGQQVTLSCSPISGHRSVSWYQQTPGQGLQFLFEYFSETQRNKGNFPGRFSGRQFSNSRSEMNVSTLELGDSALYLCASRFPYRGQSRAEQFFGPGTRLTVL.

At least ten counts were recorded for this clonotype. This chain joins TRBV19 and TRBJ2-7; TRBD1 matches 7 bases. The CDR3 runs 15 residues. V dropped 5 bases and J dropped 2; count of bases not matched to a gene: 9. Germline V gene lookup returns CDR1 LNHDA and CDR2 SQIVND (reference sequence). CDR3 protein: CASSRRTGETYEQYF. DNA for the CDR3: TGTGCCAGTAGTCGGCGCACAGGGGAGACCTACGAGCAGTACTTC. Variable domain in full (rest from reference TRBV19 and TRBJ2-7): DGGITQSPKYLFRKEGQNVTLSCEQNLNHDAMYWYRQDPGQGLRLIYYSQIVNDFQKGDIAEGYSVSREKKESFPLTVTSAQKNPTAFYLCASSRRTGETYEQYFGPGTRLTVT.

The genes are TRBV2 and TRBJ1-5, with D perhaps matching TRBD1 (6 bases). The CDR3 is made up of 15 amino acids. The V gene's germline CDR1 is SNHLY and CDR2 FYNNEI. V lost 6 bases and J lost 5, with 17 bases in between. Here the CDR3 DNA reads TGTGCCAGCAGATCGGGGGGGGGCTGGTATCAGCCCCAGCATTTT. This translates into CASRSGGGWYQPQHF.

This clonotype has just a few counts. The J gene is TRBJ2-1, the V gene TRBV12-3 or TRBV12-4, with TRBD1 identical over 9 bases. The junction had 11 bases not matched to a gene; V was cut back by 6 bases and J by 8 bases. The CDR3 runs 15 residues. The CDR3, as DNA: TGTGCCAGCAGGGCCGGGACAGGGTTGTCGGATGAGCAGTTCTTC. Its protein is CASRAGTGLSDEQFF.

A few counts support this clonotype. This chain uses TRBV30 with TRBJ2-2; D remains ambiguous. V lost 0 bases, J lost 5 bases, and 7 bases lay in between. There are 13 residues in the CDR3. The germline gives CDR1 GTSNPN, CDR2 SVGIG (reference sequence). The CDR3, as DNA: TGTGCCTGGAGTGTACTTGGAACCGGGGAGCTGTTTTTT. Protein: CAWSVLGTGELFF.

The chain is built from TRBV5-1 and TRBJ2-3, with 10 bases lining up with TRBD2. The CDR3 length is 14 residues. With 5 bases clipped from V and 2 bases from J, the junction kept 2 bases outside the gene matches. Germline CDR1 reads SGHRS; CDR2 reads YFSETQ. The CDR3 bases are TGCGCCAGCAGACTAGCGGGACCCACAGATACGCAGTATTTT. It is translated as CASRLAGPTDTQYF.